A selection of T cell receptor beta chains follows, all from one sample in a study of regulatory T cells in long-lasting Graves disease. TCRdb re-derived calls from the multiplex PCR reads in MiXCR, one entry per CDR3 protein. Of approximately 690,000 distinct CDR3 sequences detected, around 32% appear once; the ten largest clones hold around 42%. The sequences come from peripheral blood mononuclear cells (PBMCs), collected when the disease was refractory, from a patient treated with antithyroid drugs. The source of these receptors is a female donor with Graves disease. The CDR3 runs from the conserved cysteine through the conserved F or W. The order of the fields is V gene, clone size, D gene, J gene, CDR3 protein, CDR3 DNA. D genes are given only for firm matches. Size is stated for part of the rows, as once, few or many counts, or as a class when the clone is expanded.

v_call: TRBV5-1; clone_size: NA; d_call: TRBD1; j_call: TRBJ1-4; cdr3_aa: CASSLTGGSTNEKLFF; cdr3_nt: TGCGCCAGTTCATTGACAGGGGGCTCAACTAATGAAAAACTGTTTTTT
v_call: TRBV27; clone_size: NA; d_call: NA; j_call: TRBJ2-7; cdr3_aa: CASSSWDSPYEQYF; cdr3_nt: TGTGCCAGCAGTTCCTGGGACTCCCCCTACGAGCAGTACTTC
v_call: TRBV15; clone_size: few; d_call: NA; j_call: TRBJ1-5; cdr3_aa: CATSTPRDRNQPQHF; cdr3_nt: TGTGCCACCAGCACCCCGCGGGATAGAAATCAGCCCCAGCATTTT
v_call: TRBV20-1; clone_size: many; d_call: NA; j_call: TRBJ2-5; cdr3_aa: CSAREDFRGTQYF; cdr3_nt: TGCAGTGCTAGAGAGGACTTTCGGGGGACCCAGTACTTC
v_call: TRBV30; clone_size: once; d_call: NA; j_call: TRBJ1-1; cdr3_aa: CAWGRGAFESFF; cdr3_nt: NA
v_call: TRBV7-9; clone_size: NA; d_call: NA; j_call: TRBJ2-7; cdr3_aa: CASSLAGRGSYEQYF; cdr3_nt: TGTGCCAGCAGCTTAGCGGGAAGGGGGTCCTACGAGCAGTACTTC
v_call: TRBV29-1; clone_size: NA; d_call: TRBD1; j_call: TRBJ1-4; cdr3_aa: CSVAGGVINEKLFF; cdr3_nt: TGCAGCGTAGCAGGGGGCGTAATTAATGAAAAACTGTTTTTT
v_call: TRBV2; clone_size: many; d_call: NA; j_call: TRBJ1-2; cdr3_aa: CASRFEDLWEGYTF; cdr3_nt: TGTGCCAGCAGGTTCGAGGACCTCTGGGAGGGCTACACCTTC
v_call: TRBV6-2/TRBV6-3; clone_size: NA; d_call: TRBD1; j_call: TRBJ1-5; cdr3_aa: CASSDPGQGDQPQHF; cdr3_nt: TGTGCCAGCAGTGACCCGGGACAGGGCGATCAGCCCCAGCATTTT
v_call: TRBV20-1; clone_size: NA; d_call: NA; j_call: TRBJ2-1; cdr3_aa: CSARLLSGAYNEQFF; cdr3_nt: TGCAGTGCTAGGCTCTTATCCGGGGCCTACAATGAGCAGTTCTTC
v_call: TRBV2; clone_size: many; d_call: NA; j_call: TRBJ1-2; cdr3_aa: CASSVTGDPGYGYTF; cdr3_nt: TGTGCCAGCAGTGTTACCGGGGATCCTGGGTATGGCTACACCTTC
v_call: TRBV5-4; clone_size: once; d_call: NA; j_call: TRBJ1-6; cdr3_aa: CASSETVHNSPLHF; cdr3_nt: TGTGCCAGCAGCGAGACAGTACATAATTCACCCCTCCACTTT
v_call: TRBV19; clone_size: few; d_call: NA; j_call: TRBJ1-4; cdr3_aa: CASSNLGTATNEKLFF; cdr3_nt: TGTGCCAGTAGTAATCTGGGGACTGCAACTAATGAAAAACTGTTTTTT
v_call: TRBV18; clone_size: NA; d_call: TRBD2; j_call: TRBJ2-3; cdr3_aa: CASSRQWTSGRQADTQYF; cdr3_nt: TGTGCCAGCTCGCGACAATGGACTAGCGGGAGGCAGGCAGATACGCAGTATTTT
v_call: TRBV6-2/TRBV6-3; clone_size: NA; d_call: NA; j_call: TRBJ1-5; cdr3_aa: CASSAFSAPNQPQHF; cdr3_nt: TGTGCCAGCAGTGCCTTTTCTGCCCCCAATCAGCCCCAGCATTTT
v_call: TRBV5-1; clone_size: few; d_call: NA; j_call: TRBJ2-2; cdr3_aa: CASSVNRGDTGELFF; cdr3_nt: TGCGCCAGCAGCGTAAACCGGGGAGACACCGGGGAGCTGTTTTTT
v_call: TRBV20-1; clone_size: few; d_call: NA; j_call: TRBJ2-7; cdr3_aa: CSARDLGRNSYEQYF; cdr3_nt: TGCAGTGCTAGAGATCTGGGACGGAACTCCTACGAGCAGTACTTC
v_call: TRBV20-1; clone_size: few; d_call: TRBD1; j_call: TRBJ1-4; cdr3_aa: CSATGTGQEKLFF; cdr3_nt: TGCAGTGCAACCGGGACAGGGCAGGAAAAACTGTTTTTT
v_call: TRBV12-3/TRBV12-4; clone_size: many; d_call: TRBD1; j_call: TRBJ1-2; cdr3_aa: CASSQVQGTGYGYTF; cdr3_nt: TGTGCCAGCAGTCAAGTACAGGGGACGGGCTATGGCTACACCTTC
v_call: TRBV28; clone_size: many; d_call: TRBD1; j_call: TRBJ1-2; cdr3_aa: CASSIPGQGYGYTF; cdr3_nt: TGTGCCAGCAGTATCCCGGGACAGGGGTATGGCTACACCTTC
v_call: TRBV7-3; clone_size: NA; d_call: NA; j_call: TRBJ2-2; cdr3_aa: CASSLTDSNTGELFF; cdr3_nt: TGTGCCAGCAGCTTAACGGACTCGAACACCGGGGAGCTGTTTTTT
v_call: TRBV29-1; clone_size: few; d_call: TRBD2; j_call: TRBJ2-7; cdr3_aa: CSVDSGRAYEQYF; cdr3_nt: TGCAGCGTTGATAGCGGGAGGGCATACGAGCAGTACTTC
v_call: TRBV25-1; clone_size: many; d_call: NA; j_call: TRBJ1-2; cdr3_aa: CASSESTAVWNGYTF; cdr3_nt: TGTGCCAGCAGTGAATCGACTGCTGTATGGAATGGCTACACCTTC
v_call: TRBV5-1; clone_size: few; d_call: TRBD2; j_call: TRBJ2-7; cdr3_aa: CASSSGLAGYLGEQYF; cdr3_nt: TGCGCCAGCAGCTCTGGACTAGCGGGATACCTTGGGGAGCAGTACTTC
v_call: TRBV7-6; clone_size: NA; d_call: TRBD1; j_call: TRBJ1-3; cdr3_aa: CASSLGGGQYSGNTIYF; cdr3_nt: TGTGCCAGCAGCTTAGGGGGGGGACAGTACTCTGGAAACACCATATATTTT
v_call: TRBV30; clone_size: few; d_call: NA; j_call: TRBJ1-4; cdr3_aa: CAWSVPNPSREKLFF; cdr3_nt: TGTGCCTGGAGTGTCCCCAACCCGAGCAGGGAAAAACTGTTTTTT
v_call: TRBV6-1; clone_size: many; d_call: TRBD1; j_call: TRBJ1-5; cdr3_aa: CASSIMTGIRQPQHF; cdr3_nt: TGTGCCAGCAGTATCATGACAGGGATTCGTCAGCCCCAGCATTTT
v_call: TRBV2; clone_size: many; d_call: NA; j_call: TRBJ1-4; cdr3_aa: CASTAGTADEKLFF; cdr3_nt: TGTGCCAGCACCGCCGGGACTGCTGATGAAAAACTGTTTTTT
v_call: TRBV15; clone_size: few; d_call: TRBD2; j_call: TRBJ2-7; cdr3_aa: CATSRDPPPGLAYEQYF; cdr3_nt: TGTGCCACCAGCAGAGATCCCCCTCCGGGACTAGCCTACGAGCAGTACTTC
v_call: TRBV7-2; clone_size: NA; d_call: NA; j_call: TRBJ1-5; cdr3_aa: CASSSGQANQPQHF; cdr3_nt: TGTGCCAGCAGCTCCGGACAAGCCAATCAGCCCCAGCATTTT
v_call: TRBV6-5; clone_size: few; d_call: NA; j_call: TRBJ1-5; cdr3_aa: CASSYAGPGNQPQHF; cdr3_nt: TGTGCCAGCAGTTACGCCGGACCGGGCAATCAGCCCCAGCATTTT
v_call: TRBV28; clone_size: few; d_call: TRBD1; j_call: TRBJ2-5; cdr3_aa: CASSRGQGKETQYF; cdr3_nt: TGTGCCAGCAGCAGAGGACAGGGAAAAGAGACCCAGTACTTC
v_call: TRBV2; clone_size: many; d_call: NA; j_call: TRBJ2-7; cdr3_aa: CASRAELPGSYF; cdr3_nt: TGTGCCAGCAGGGCCGAGTTACCGGGAAGCTACTTC
v_call: TRBV6-5; clone_size: many; d_call: NA; j_call: TRBJ1-2; cdr3_aa: CASSYRGGEGTDGYTF; cdr3_nt: TGTGCCAGCAGTTACAGGGGAGGAGAAGGTACCGATGGCTACACCTTC
v_call: TRBV3-1; clone_size: NA; d_call: NA; j_call: TRBJ1-1; cdr3_aa: CASSPGLLGGNTEAFF; cdr3_nt: TGTGCCAGCAGCCCGGGACTCCTTGGCGGGAACACTGAAGCTTTCTTT
v_call: TRBV2; clone_size: few; d_call: TRBD2; j_call: TRBJ2-5; cdr3_aa: CASIRSGRMETQYF; cdr3_nt: TGTGCCAGCATTCGAAGCGGGAGAATGGAGACCCAGTACTTC
v_call: TRBV20-1; clone_size: NA; d_call: TRBD2; j_call: TRBJ2-5; cdr3_aa: CSASGSLSGGKTQYF; cdr3_nt: TGCAGTGCTAGCGGGAGCTTAAGCGGGGGGAAGACCCAGTACTTC
v_call: TRBV25-1; clone_size: NA; d_call: NA; j_call: TRBJ2-2; cdr3_aa: CASSEPGFQGTGELFF; cdr3_nt: TGTGCCAGCAGTGAACCCGGGTTCCAGGGCACCGGGGAGCTGTTTTTT
v_call: TRBV6-9; clone_size: many; d_call: TRBD2; j_call: TRBJ2-5; cdr3_aa: CASSYTSGGGLVSPQYF; cdr3_nt: TGTGCCAGCAGTTACACCTCGGGCGGGGGACTAGTATCACCCCAGTACTTC
v_call: TRBV18; clone_size: NA; d_call: TRBD1; j_call: TRBJ1-6; cdr3_aa: CASSLTGTGSGSPLHF; cdr3_nt: TGTGCCAGCTCACTAACCGGGACAGGGTCCGGTTCACCCCTCCACTTT
v_call: TRBV12-3/TRBV12-4; clone_size: NA; d_call: NA; j_call: TRBJ1-2; cdr3_aa: CASLRGTTGYTF; cdr3_nt: TGTGCCAGCCTCCGGGGGACTACGGGCTACACCTTC
v_call: TRBV3-1; clone_size: few; d_call: TRBD1; j_call: TRBJ2-5; cdr3_aa: CASSERGRVETQYF; cdr3_nt: TGTGCCAGCAGCGAGAGGGGGCGCGTCGAGACCCAGTACTTC
v_call: TRBV30; clone_size: few; d_call: NA; j_call: TRBJ1-1; cdr3_aa: CAWSVGTTSKSAFF; cdr3_nt: TGTGCCTGGAGTGTAGGGACAACCTCGAAATCGGCTTTCTTT
v_call: TRBV3-1; clone_size: NA; d_call: NA; j_call: TRBJ1-2; cdr3_aa: CASSQGQPPNYGYTF; cdr3_nt: TGTGCCAGCAGCCAAGGGCAGCCACCCAACTATGGCTACACCTTC
v_call: TRBV12-3/TRBV12-4; clone_size: NA; d_call: NA; j_call: TRBJ1-2; cdr3_aa: CASSYRARGSGGYTF; cdr3_nt: TGTGCCAGCAGTTACCGGGCGCGGGGGTCGGGTGGCTACACCTTC
v_call: TRBV11-2; clone_size: NA; d_call: TRBD2; j_call: TRBJ2-1; cdr3_aa: CASSLVGLDDEQFF; cdr3_nt: TGTGCCAGCAGCTTAGTGGGACTAGACGATGAGCAGTTCTTC
v_call: TRBV12-3/TRBV12-4; clone_size: NA; d_call: NA; j_call: TRBJ2-4; cdr3_aa: CASSGRFPPAKNIQYF; cdr3_nt: TGTGCCAGCAGTGGACGCTTCCCCCCCGCCAAAAACATTCAGTACTTC
v_call: TRBV19; clone_size: NA; d_call: NA; j_call: TRBJ1-4; cdr3_aa: CASSTGLLGTNEKPFF; cdr3_nt: TGTGCCAGTAGTACTGGACTGCTGGGTACTAATGAAAAACCGTTTTTT
v_call: TRBV19; clone_size: many; d_call: NA; j_call: TRBJ1-2; cdr3_aa: CASSMARYGYTF; cdr3_nt: TGTGCCAGTAGTATGGCACGCTATGGCTACACCTTC
v_call: TRBV6-2/TRBV6-3; clone_size: once; d_call: NA; j_call: TRBJ2-2; cdr3_aa: CASSALTATGELFF; cdr3_nt: TGTGCCAGCAGTGCCTTGACAGCCACCGGGGAGCTGTTTTTT
v_call: TRBV29-1; clone_size: NA; d_call: TRBD1; j_call: TRBJ1-2; cdr3_aa: CSVTSDREGHGYTF; cdr3_nt: TGCAGCGTTACCTCGGACAGGGAGGGCCATGGCTACACCTTC
v_call: TRBV12-3/TRBV12-4; clone_size: many; d_call: NA; j_call: TRBJ1-1; cdr3_aa: CASRSEQGLKNTEAFF; cdr3_nt: TGTGCCAGCAGATCTGAACAGGGATTGAAGAACACTGAAGCTTTCTTT